This note documents a single T cell receptor (beta chain) sequence. In the original workflow: Reference gene primer amplification in the assay estimated nucleated cell counts. The repertoire was sequenced with immunoSEQ multiplex PCR; TCRdb's copy has only in-frame clones and lacks some. V and J calls and clone size come straight from that table; D and trimming were deduced from the DNA. This sample yields about 170,000 clones, of which approximately 90% are seen a single time; roughly 24% belongs to the top ten. This specimen comes from a study of blood T cell repertoires in COVID-19. Study information: Donors in the United States, Italy and Spain gave samples during acute or convalescent COVID-19. From T cells, B-cell-depleted T cells, or PBMCs came the material, which was cDNA or gDNA.

Sequencing used peripheral blood. The sequence came from a man aged 55 to 70 with acute or convalescent COVID-19.

CDR3 residues: CASSRDWLTGELFF. CDR3 sequence (DNA): TGTGCCAGCAGCCGGGACTGGCTCACCGGGGAGCTGTTTTTT. This chain joins TRBV7-2 and TRBJ2-2, with TRBD2 as a possible D gene (6 bases). This CDR3 region has 14 residues. V was shortened by 5 bases and J by 4 bases, with 11 bases between the two germline ends. CDR1 SGHTA and CDR2 FQGNSA come from the germline V gene.